Here is one T cell receptor beta chain with its context. This entry comes from a study of blood T cell repertoires in COVID-19. Background on the study: T cells, B-cell-depleted T cells, or PBMCs provided the cDNA or gDNA that served as material.

CDR3 size: 14 residues. Germline CDR1 MDHEN, CDR2 SYDVKM. V shed 6 bases, J shed 8 bases, and the junction held 8 bases outside the gene matches. Authors' processing steps: It was from reference gene primer amplification that nucleated cell counts were estimated. The assay was immunoSEQ multiplex PCR, and TCRdb's table has in-frame clones only and misses some. That table furnishes V, J and clone size, whereas the DNA furnished D and trimming. The sample contains fewer than 110,000 clones, 84% of which appear only once. The TCR originated in a human donor in a cohort sampled during active or convalescent COVID-19. V gene TRBV28 combines with J gene TRBJ2-3, with 10 bases lining up with TRBD1. Sequenced: peripheral blood. For the CDR3, the DNA is TGTGCCAGCAGAGGGACAGGGGCGTTGGGTACGCAGTATTTT. It encodes CASRGTGALGTQYF.